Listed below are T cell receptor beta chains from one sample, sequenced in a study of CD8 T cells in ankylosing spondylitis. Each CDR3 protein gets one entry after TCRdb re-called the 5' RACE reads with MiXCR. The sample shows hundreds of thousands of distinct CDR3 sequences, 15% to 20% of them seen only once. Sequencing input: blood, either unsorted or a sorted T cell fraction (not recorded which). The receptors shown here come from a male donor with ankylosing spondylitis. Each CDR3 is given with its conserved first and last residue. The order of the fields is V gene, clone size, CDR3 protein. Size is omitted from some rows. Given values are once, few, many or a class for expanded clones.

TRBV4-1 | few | CASSSGTGTYEQYF
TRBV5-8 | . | CASSFATPPYNEQFF
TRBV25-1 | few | CATGTSGRAGGELFF
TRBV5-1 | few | CASGNRSPYNEQFF
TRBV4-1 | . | CASSRTGRNTGELFF
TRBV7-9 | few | CASSPGTGFGNTICF
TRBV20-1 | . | CSARRDSRGGFSPLHF
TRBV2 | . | CASKVEGGGQPQHF
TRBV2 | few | CASSRNSGRAYNEQFF
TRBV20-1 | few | CSARPRALRAADTQYF
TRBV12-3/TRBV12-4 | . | CASRERGATYNEQFF
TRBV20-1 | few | CSAQPPSSYEQYF
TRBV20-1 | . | CSARGSGGTTDTQYF
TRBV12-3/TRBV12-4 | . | CASSNRVPSNSPLHF